The sequence of this T cell receptor beta chain was determined in a study of cytomegalovirus exposure and HLA in healthy donors. CDR3 length equals 12 residues. Per the germline V gene, CDR1 is SQVTM and CDR2 is ANQGSEA. V gave up 3 bases and J gave up 3 bases, with 8 bases separating them. Only one count was recorded for this clone. Its target is unknown. Study results and caveats: In a later analysis, at a false discovery rate of 0.05, 16,951 TCR beta sequences matched HLA alleles.

60 Vbeta and 13 Jbeta primers were used in PCR. Some clones are missing from TCRdb's copy, which holds only in-frame ones; the method was immunoSEQ multiplex PCR. Altogether 200,000 to 250,000 clones are present, around four fifths being singletons, with the ten largest covering roughly a tenth. J is TRBJ1-1 and V is TRBV29-1; tentative D call: TRBD1 (5 bases). This receptor was taken from a woman aged 45-60 years in good health and CMV-seropositive. The sample consisted of PBMCs. CDR3 amino acids: CSVEGGYTEAFF. For the CDR3, the DNA is TGCAGCGTTGAGGGGGGGTACACTGAAGCTTTCTTT. The full variable domain, completed using reference TRBV29-1 and TRBJ1-1, is SAVISQKPSRDICQRGTSLTIQCQVDSQVTMMFWYRQQPGQSLTLIATANQGSEATYESGFVIDKFPISRPNLTFSTLTVSNMSPEDSSIYLCSVEGGYTEAFFGQGTRLTVV.